The sequence of this TCR beta chain was determined in a study of OX40 agonist ivuxolimab in advanced cancers. Sequencing was performed with immunoSEQ multiplex PCR; in TCRdb, only in-frame clones are kept and a portion is missing. The table lists just over 90,000 clones, more than 75% of them singletons, with about 0.87% in the top ten. Germline CDR1 reads MDHEN; CDR2 reads SYDVKM. The CDR3 has 15 residues. The starting material was CD4+ or CD8+ T cells sorted from blood, obtained in a trial of the OX40 agonist ivuxolimab. The chain links TRBV28 to TRBJ2-5; D remains unclear. The J call may not be correct, given that the DNA end is closer to TRBJ2-7. The receptor was derived from an adult with an advanced solid tumor such as melanoma, head and neck, liver or kidney cancer. In DNA form, the CDR3 reads TGTGCCAGCAGTTTTGCATTTGGGCAGCCCTACGAGCAGTACTTC. Protein sequence: CASSFAFGQPYEQYF.